A single sample gave rise to the 6 T cell receptor beta chains below, sequenced in a study of preoperative IRX-2 immunotherapy in early breast cancer. Treatment given: preoperative locoregional IRX-2 cytokine immunotherapy. Produced via immunoSEQ multiplex PCR; TCRdb's table is partial and in-frame only. The sample lists 30,000 to 35,000 clones; about 95% were seen once. This specimen was taken from a patient treated with IRX-2 immunotherapy. All receptors derive from a human donor with breast cancer.

The CDR3 is CASSLLGEQFF. DNA of the CDR3: TGTGCCAGCAGCTTATTGGGGGAGCAGTTCTTC. This rearrangement joins TRBV7-8 to TRBJ2-1; D not resolved. V was trimmed by 2 bases and J by 10 bases, leaving 6 bases between them. This CDR3 comprises 11 residues. Germline-derived CDR1 and CDR2 are SGHVS and FQNEAQ.

The J gene is TRBJ2-3, the V gene TRBV9, with 10 bases matching TRBD2. This CDR3 comprises 15 residues. Unmatched junction bases numbered 3, after V lost 0 bases and J lost 5 bases. The germline CDR1 and CDR2 sequences are SGDLS and YYNGEE. CDR3 in amino acids: CASSVVLAGRDTQYF. The CDR3 DNA follows: TGTGCCAGCAGCGTAGTACTAGCGGGACGAGATACGCAGTATTTT.

This clone showed up just once. The V gene is TRBV11-2, the J gene TRBJ1-4, with 10 positions matching TRBD1. V shed 0 bases and J 9 bases; nucleotides not matched to a gene: 7. CDR3 length: 16 amino acids. The germline V gene has CDR1 SGHAT and CDR2 FQNNGV. CDR3 sequence (DNA): TGTGCCAGCAGCTTAGATCTAAGGACAGGGGGACAAAAACTGTTTTTT. As protein: CASSLDLRTGGQKLFF.

This sequence joins TRBV5-1 and TRBJ2-7; a possible D gene is TRBD2 (7 bases). Trimming left V 7 bases short and J 3 bases short, with 17 bases between. This CDR3 is 14 amino acids long. The V gene's germline CDR1 is SGHRS and CDR2 YFSETQ. CDR3 amino acids: CASSGGWDRYEQYF. CDR3 in DNA: TGCGCCAGCTCGGGGGGCTGGGATCGCTACGAGCAGTACTTC.

In this sample, this clone turned up a few times. The chain is built from TRBV18 and TRBJ1-1; 10 bases map to TRBD1. This CDR3 is 13 amino acids long. With 1 base clipped from V and 10 bases from J, the junction kept 3 bases outside the gene matches. Germline values: CDR1 KGHSH, CDR2 LQKENI. The CDR3 sequence: CASSPLDRGPAFF. The CDR3, as DNA: TGTGCCAGCTCACCACTAGACAGGGGGCCAGCTTTCTTT.

The genes are TRBV7-3 and TRBJ2-1; possibly TRBD1 for D (6 bases). The CDR3 length is 12 residues. Germline lookup yields CDR1 SGHTA and CDR2 FQGTGA. V lost 2 bases and J lost 10, with 9 bases in between. The CDR3 DNA reads TGTGCCAGCAGCTTAGCCGGGACAGAGCAGTTCTTC. Translating it yields CASSLAGTEQFF. Filled out from reference TRBV7-3 and TRBJ2-1, the complete variable domain reads GAGVSQTPSNKVTEKGKYVELRCDPISGHTALYWYRQSLGQGPEFLIYFQGTGAADDSGLPNDRFFAVRPEGSVSTLKIQRTERGDSAVYLCASSLAGTEQFFGPGTRLTVL.